Listed here are 7 T cell receptor beta chains from one sample, sequenced in a study of CD8+CD57+ T cells in acquired aplastic anemia. In patients chosen for sequencing, flow cytometry had shown CD8+CD57+ cell expansion. Profiles of TCR beta VDJ and CDR3 were generated from a genomic DNA template. In TCRdb, the reads were re-called with MiXCR into one record per CDR3 protein. The table shows tens of thousands of distinct CDR3 sequences, with about 70% occurring only once. Sequencing was performed on sorted CD4+, CD8+, or CD8+CD57+ T cells (not recorded which) from PBMCs. These receptors were collected from a human donor with aplastic anemia.

The sample holds one count of this clonotype. J is TRBJ1-5 and V is TRBV15, with 7 bases aligning to TRBD1. With 3 bases clipped from V and 2 bases from J, the junction kept 1 base outside the gene matches. Germline V gene sequence: CDR1 LNHNV, CDR2 YYDKDF (reference sequence). There are 14 residues in the CDR3. The CDR3 region is CATSSDRGNQPQHF. Here the CDR3 DNA reads TGTGCCACCAGCAGCGACAGGGGCAATCAGCCCCAGCATTTT.

Here the CDR3 reads CATTDRDPNQPQHF. As DNA, the CDR3 is TGTGCCACGACGGACCGGGACCCTAATCAGCCCCAGCATTTT. This chain uses TRBV10-3 with TRBJ1-5, with TRBD1 as a possible D gene (5 bases). Trimming took off 10 bases at V and 4 bases at J, with 17 bases between the two ends. The CDR3 extends over 14 amino acids. Germline CDR1 ENHRY, CDR2 SYGVKD.

V is TRBV7-2 and J is TRBJ1-1; TRBD1 might be the D (5 bases). The V end was cut by 7 bases, the J end by 1 base, with 13 bases between. This CDR3 region has 14 residues. Germline V gene data show CDR1 as SGHTA and CDR2 as FQGNSA. This CDR3 reads CASTPGGWNTEAFF. The DNA of the CDR3 is TGTGCCAGCACCCCCGGGGGATGGAACACTGAAGCTTTCTTT.

This clonotype has at least ten counts. This chain links TRBV12-3 or TRBV12-4 with TRBJ1-1; D unresolved. The CDR3 spans 13 residues. V was clipped by 3 bases and J by 5 bases, with 10 bases between them. Written as DNA, the CDR3 is TGTGCCAGCAGTTTCGCCGAAGGGACTGAAGCTTTCTTT. Its translation: CASSFAEGTEAFF.

This clonotype was seen repeatedly, ten times or more. The V and J genes are TRBV6-2 or TRBV6-3 and TRBJ2-3; possible D gene TRBD1, 6 bases. CDR3 length: 15 residues. CDR1 is MNHEY, CDR2 SVGEGT, per germline. V lost 2 bases and J lost 2, with 11 bases in between. The chain's CDR3 is CASSYGTPLTDTQYF. CDR3 sequence (DNA): TGTGCCAGCAGTTACGGGACACCGCTCACAGATACGCAGTATTTT.

The CDR3 DNA reads TGTGCCAGTGGACAGGGGGAACCCTACGAGCAGTACTTC. Encoded protein: CASGQGEPYEQYF. This chain links TRBV10-3 with TRBJ2-7; 10 nucleotides align to TRBD1. V dropped 10 bases and J dropped 2; count of bases not matched to a gene: 5. The CDR3 extends over 13 amino acids. Germline assignment: CDR1 ENHRY and CDR2 SYGVKD.

This clonotype was seen only once. This chain connects TRBV12-3 or TRBV12-4 to TRBJ1-2; D call uncertain. The CDR3 is made up of 13 amino acids. Trimming removed 1 base from V and 4 bases from J, with 7 bases in between. The CDR3 DNA reads TGTGCCAGCAGTTTAGGACTGTTCTATGGCTACACCTTC. Translation: CASSLGLFYGYTF.